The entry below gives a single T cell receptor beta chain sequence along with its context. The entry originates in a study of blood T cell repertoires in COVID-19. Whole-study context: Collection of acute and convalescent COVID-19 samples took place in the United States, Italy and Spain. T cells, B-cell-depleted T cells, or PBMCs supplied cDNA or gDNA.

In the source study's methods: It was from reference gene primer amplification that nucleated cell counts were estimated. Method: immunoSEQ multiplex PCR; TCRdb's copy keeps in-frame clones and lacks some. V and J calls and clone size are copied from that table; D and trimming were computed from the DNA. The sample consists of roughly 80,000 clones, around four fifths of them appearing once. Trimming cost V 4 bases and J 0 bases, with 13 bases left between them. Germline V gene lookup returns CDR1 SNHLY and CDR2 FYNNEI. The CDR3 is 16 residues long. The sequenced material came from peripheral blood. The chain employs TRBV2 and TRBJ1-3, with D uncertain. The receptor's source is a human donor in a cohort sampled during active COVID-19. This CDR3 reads CASSVGDSLSGNTIYF. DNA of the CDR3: TGTGCCAGCAGTGTGGGAGACTCCCTCTCTGGAAACACCATATATTTT.